The entry below describes one T cell receptor beta chain. The data were taken from a study of blood T cell repertoires in COVID-19. Overall study context: PBMCs, B-cell-depleted T cells, or T cells provided the cDNA or gDNA that made up the material.

Germline V gene sequence: CDR1 SGHVS, CDR2 FQNEAQ. The CDR3 sequence is 11 residues long. V was shortened by 4 bases and J by 6 bases, with 7 bases between the two germline ends. The data were produced by immunoSEQ multiplex PCR, yet TCRdb's version contains in-frame clones alone and is incomplete. The sample yields some 300,000 clones, 88% seen once. The sequenced sample was PBMCs or T cells enriched from blood (not recorded which). The chain recombines TRBV7-8 with TRBJ2-7; D remains ambiguous. The source of this sequence is a woman aged 60-75 years in a cohort exposed to, infected with or recovered from COVID-19 (not recorded which). The CDR3 loop reads CASSSLFEQYF. In nucleotides, the CDR3 is TGTGCCAGCAGCTCCCTTTTCGAGCAGTACTTC.